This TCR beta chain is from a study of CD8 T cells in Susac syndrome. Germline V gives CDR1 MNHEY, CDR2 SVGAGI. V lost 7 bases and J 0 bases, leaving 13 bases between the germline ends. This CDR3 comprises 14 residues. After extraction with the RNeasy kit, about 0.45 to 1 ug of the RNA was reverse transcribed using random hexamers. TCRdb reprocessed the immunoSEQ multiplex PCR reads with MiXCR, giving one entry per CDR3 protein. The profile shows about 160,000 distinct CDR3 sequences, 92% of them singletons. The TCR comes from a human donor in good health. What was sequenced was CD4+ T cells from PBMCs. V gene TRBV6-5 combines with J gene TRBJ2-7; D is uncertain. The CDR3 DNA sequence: TGTGCCAGCACAACCCACGGACCCTCCTACGAGCAGTACTTC. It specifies CASTTHGPSYEQYF.